The clone carrying this T cell receptor (beta chain) came up a few times. These data originate in a study of blood T cell repertoires in COVID-19. Study information: COVID-19 samples collected from the United States, Italy and Spain covered acute and convalescent phases. PBMCs, B-cell-depleted T cells, or T cells provided the cDNA or gDNA that made up the material.

Trimming at V came to 4 bases and at J to 3 bases, leaving 6 bases not matched to a gene. The length of the CDR3 is 15 residues. Germline lookup yields CDR1 LNHDA and CDR2 SQIVND (reference sequence). Study processing details: The assay estimated nucleated cells by amplifying reference gene primers. The data were produced by immunoSEQ multiplex PCR, yet TCRdb's version contains in-frame clones alone and is incomplete. The DNA was the basis for D and trimming; V, J and clone size are from that table. The table records some 120,000 clones, under 90% of them present only once. The sequenced sample consisted of peripheral blood. The rearrangement links TRBV19 to TRBJ1-5; 7 nucleotides align to TRBD1. The TCR comes from an older woman with acute or convalescent COVID-19. This CDR3 reads CASSRGTADNQPQHF. The CDR3 DNA sequence: TGTGCCAGTAGTAGGGGGACAGCTGACAATCAGCCCCAGCATTTT.